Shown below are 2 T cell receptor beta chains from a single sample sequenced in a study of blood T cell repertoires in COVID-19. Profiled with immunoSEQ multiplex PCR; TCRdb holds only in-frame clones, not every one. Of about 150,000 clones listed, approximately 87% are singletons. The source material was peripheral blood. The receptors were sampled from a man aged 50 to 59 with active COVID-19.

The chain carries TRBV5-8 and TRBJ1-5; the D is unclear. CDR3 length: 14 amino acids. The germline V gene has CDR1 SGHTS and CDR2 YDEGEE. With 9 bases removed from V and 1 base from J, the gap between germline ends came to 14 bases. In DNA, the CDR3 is TGTGCCACCGAGGGAGCTACAAGCAATCAGCCCCAGCATTTT. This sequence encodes CATEGATSNQPQHF.

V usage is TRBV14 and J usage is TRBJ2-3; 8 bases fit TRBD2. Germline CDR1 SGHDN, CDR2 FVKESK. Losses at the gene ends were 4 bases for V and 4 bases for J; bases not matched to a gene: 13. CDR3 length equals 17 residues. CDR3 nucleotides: TGTGCCAGCAGCCCTTGGCTCGGACGGGGGGGCCCAGATACGCAGTATTTT. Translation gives CASSPWLGRGGPDTQYF.